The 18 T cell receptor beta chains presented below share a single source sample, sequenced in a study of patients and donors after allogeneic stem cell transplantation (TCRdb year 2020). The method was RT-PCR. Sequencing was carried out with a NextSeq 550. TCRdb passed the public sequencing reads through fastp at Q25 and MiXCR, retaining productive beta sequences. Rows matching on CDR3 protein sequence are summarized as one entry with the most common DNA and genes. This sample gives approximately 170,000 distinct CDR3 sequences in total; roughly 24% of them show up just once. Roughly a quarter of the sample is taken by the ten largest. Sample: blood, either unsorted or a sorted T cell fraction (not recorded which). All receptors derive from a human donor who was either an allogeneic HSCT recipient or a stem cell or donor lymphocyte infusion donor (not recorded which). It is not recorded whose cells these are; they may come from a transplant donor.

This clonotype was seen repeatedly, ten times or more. The CDR3 region is CASSLRQNYGYTF. Written as DNA, the CDR3 is TGTGCCAGCAGCCTCAGACAGAACTATGGCTACACCTTC. The gene calls are TRBV3-1 and TRBJ1-2; a weak D match, TRBD1 (5 bases). The CDR3 is 13 amino acids. V lost 4 bases and J lost 2, with 8 bases in between. Germline V CDR1 and CDR2: LGHDT, YNNKEL (reference sequence).

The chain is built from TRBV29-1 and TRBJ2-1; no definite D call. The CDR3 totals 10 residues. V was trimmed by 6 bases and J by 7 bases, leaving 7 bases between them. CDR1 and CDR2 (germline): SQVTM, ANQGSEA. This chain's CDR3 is CSVARNEQFF. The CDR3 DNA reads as TGCAGCGTAGCTAGGAATGAGCAGTTCTTC.

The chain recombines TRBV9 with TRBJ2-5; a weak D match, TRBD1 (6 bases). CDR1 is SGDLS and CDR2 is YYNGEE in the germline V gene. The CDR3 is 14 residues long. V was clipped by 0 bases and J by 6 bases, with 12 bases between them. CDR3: CASSVGGQMKTQYF. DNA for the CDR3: TGTGCCAGCAGCGTAGGGGGGCAGATGAAGACCCAGTACTTC.

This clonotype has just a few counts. The CDR3 nucleotides read TGTGCCAGCAGTCAAGGACTAGCGGCCTGGTCGGGTGAGCAGTTCTTC. This encodes CASSQGLAAWSGEQFF. The chain recombines TRBV12-3 or TRBV12-4 with TRBJ2-1; TRBD2 matches 10 bases. Losses at the gene ends were 5 bases for V and 9 bases for J; bases not matched to a gene: 13. The CDR3 covers 16 residues.

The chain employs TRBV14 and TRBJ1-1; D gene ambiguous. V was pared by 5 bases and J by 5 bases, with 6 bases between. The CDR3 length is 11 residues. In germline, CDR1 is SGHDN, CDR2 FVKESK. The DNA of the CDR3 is TGTGCCAGCAGCTCGCGAACTGAAGCTTTCTTT. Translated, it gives CASSSRTEAFF.

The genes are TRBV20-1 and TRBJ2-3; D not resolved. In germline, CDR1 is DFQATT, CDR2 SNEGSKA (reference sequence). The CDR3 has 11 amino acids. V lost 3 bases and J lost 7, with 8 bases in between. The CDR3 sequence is CSARTQNTQYF. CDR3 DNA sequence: TGCAGTGCTAGGACGCAAAATACGCAGTATTTT.

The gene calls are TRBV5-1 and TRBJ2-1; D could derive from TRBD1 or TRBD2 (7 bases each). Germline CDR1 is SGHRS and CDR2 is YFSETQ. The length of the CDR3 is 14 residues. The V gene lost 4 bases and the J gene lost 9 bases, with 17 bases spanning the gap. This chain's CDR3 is CASSLPTGEGEQFF. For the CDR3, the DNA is TGCGCCAGCAGCCTCCCCACAGGGGAGGGTGAGCAGTTCTTC.

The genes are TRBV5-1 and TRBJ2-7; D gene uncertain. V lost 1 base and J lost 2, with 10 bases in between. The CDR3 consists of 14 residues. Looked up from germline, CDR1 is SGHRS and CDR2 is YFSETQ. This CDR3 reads CASSLTTQTYEQYF. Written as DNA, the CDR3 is TGCGCCAGCAGCTTGACCACACAGACCTACGAGCAGTACTTC.

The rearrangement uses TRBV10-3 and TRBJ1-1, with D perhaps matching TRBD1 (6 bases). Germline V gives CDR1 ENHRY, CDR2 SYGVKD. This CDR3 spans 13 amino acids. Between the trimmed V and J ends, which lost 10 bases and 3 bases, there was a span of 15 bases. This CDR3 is CATWDTRDTEAFF. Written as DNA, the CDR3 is TGTGCCACCTGGGACACGAGGGACACTGAAGCTTTCTTT.

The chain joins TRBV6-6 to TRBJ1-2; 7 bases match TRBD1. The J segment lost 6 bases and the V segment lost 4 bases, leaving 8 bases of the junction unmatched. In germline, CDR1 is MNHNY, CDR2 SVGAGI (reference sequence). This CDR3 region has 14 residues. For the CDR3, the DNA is TGTGCCAGCAGTTCCCAATCGCAGGGGGATGGCTACACCTTC. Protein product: CASSSQSQGDGYTF.

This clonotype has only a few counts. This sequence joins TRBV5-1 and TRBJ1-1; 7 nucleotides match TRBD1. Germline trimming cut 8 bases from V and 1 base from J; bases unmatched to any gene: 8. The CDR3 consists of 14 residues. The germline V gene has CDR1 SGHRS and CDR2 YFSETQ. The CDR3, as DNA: TGCGCCAGTTTCGCCGGGACAGCGAACACTGAAGCTTTCTTT. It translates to CASFAGTANTEAFF.

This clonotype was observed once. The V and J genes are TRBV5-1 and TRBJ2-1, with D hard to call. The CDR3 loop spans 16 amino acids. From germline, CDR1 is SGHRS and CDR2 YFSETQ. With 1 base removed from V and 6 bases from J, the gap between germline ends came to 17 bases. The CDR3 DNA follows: TGCGCCAGCAGCTTGAGTAGGGCCCCCTTTTTCAATGAGCAGTTCTTC. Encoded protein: CASSLSRAPFFNEQFF.

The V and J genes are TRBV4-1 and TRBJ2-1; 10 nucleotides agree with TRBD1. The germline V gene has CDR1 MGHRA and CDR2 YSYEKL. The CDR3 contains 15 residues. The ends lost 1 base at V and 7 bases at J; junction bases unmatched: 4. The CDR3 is CASSQVGTGENEQFF. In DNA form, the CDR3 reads TGCGCCAGCAGCCAAGTTGGGACAGGGGAAAATGAGCAGTTCTTC.

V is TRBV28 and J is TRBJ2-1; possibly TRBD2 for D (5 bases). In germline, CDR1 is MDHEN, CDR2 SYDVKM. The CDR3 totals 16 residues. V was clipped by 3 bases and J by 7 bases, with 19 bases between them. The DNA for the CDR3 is TGTGCCAGCAGTTTTAGAGTCTCGAAACGGGGAAATGAGCAGTTCTTC. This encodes CASSFRVSKRGNEQFF.

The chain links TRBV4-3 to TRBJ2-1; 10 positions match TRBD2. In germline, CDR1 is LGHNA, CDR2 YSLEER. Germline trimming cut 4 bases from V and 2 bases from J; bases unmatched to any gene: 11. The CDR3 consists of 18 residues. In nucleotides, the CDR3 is TGCGCCAGCAGCCCCACTAGCGGGGATATATTACCCTACAATGAGCAGTTCTTC. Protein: CASSPTSGDILPYNEQFF.

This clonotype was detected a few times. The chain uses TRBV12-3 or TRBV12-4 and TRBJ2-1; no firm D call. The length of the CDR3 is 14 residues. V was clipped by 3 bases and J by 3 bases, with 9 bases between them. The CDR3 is CASSFSGLYNEQFF. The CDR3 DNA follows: TGTGCCAGCAGTTTTTCAGGCCTCTACAATGAGCAGTTCTTC.

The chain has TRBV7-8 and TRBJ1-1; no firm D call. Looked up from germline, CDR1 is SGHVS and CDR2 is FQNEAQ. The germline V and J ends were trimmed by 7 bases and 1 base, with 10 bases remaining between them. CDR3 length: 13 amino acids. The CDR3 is CASTFIPNTEAFF. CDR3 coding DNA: TGTGCCAGCACCTTTATACCGAACACTGAAGCTTTCTTT.

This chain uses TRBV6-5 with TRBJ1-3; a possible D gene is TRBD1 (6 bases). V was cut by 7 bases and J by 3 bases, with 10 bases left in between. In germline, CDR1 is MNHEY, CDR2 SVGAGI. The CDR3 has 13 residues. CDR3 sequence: CASNVRGGNTIYF. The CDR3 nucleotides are TGTGCCAGCAACGTCAGGGGTGGAAACACCATATATTTT.